These 25 T cell receptor beta chains were all obtained from the same sample, sequenced in a study of T-cell memory formation after mild COVID-19. TCRdb used MiXCR to reprocess the 5' RACE reads, holding one entry per CDR3 protein. The table shows some 120,000 distinct CDR3 sequences, with 16% occurring only once. Sample: PBMCs or a T cell subset sorted from them (not recorded which). These receptors were collected from an adult woman who had mild COVID-19 (a few samples of this study predate the infection). Cell type and time point are not known.

The V gene is TRBV12-3 or TRBV12-4, the J gene TRBJ2-1; either TRBD1 or TRBD2 may fit D (6 bases each). The CDR3 is 15 residues long. Trimming took off 3 bases at V and 10 bases at J, with 19 bases between the two ends. The CDR3 here is CASSFEGGSRGEQFF. As DNA, the CDR3 is TGTGCCAGCAGTTTTGAGGGGGGATCGCGGGGCGAGCAGTTCTTC.

This chain joins TRBV30 and TRBJ1-2; unclear D gene. With 0 bases removed from V and 8 bases from J, the gap between germline ends came to 10 bases. CDR1 GTSNPN and CDR2 SVGIG come from the germline V gene (reference sequence). This CDR3 is built from 12 residues. The CDR3 coding sequence is TGTGCCTGGAGTGTTGGTGGAGACGGCTACACCTTC. This codes for CAWSVGGDGYTF.

This clonotype appeared a few times. The chain has TRBV3-1 and TRBJ2-1; a weak D match, TRBD2 (5 bases). The V end lost 7 bases, the J end lost 7 bases, and 14 bases lay between the germline ends. Germline CDR1 and CDR2: LGHDT and YNNKEL (reference sequence). This CDR3 contains 13 residues. The CDR3 spells CASKEEDGNEQFF. DNA for the CDR3: TGTGCCAGCAAGGAGGAGGACGGTAATGAGCAGTTCTTC.

Only a few counts were recorded for this clonotype. Here the CDR3 reads CASSLGPGAGGNQPQHF. The CDR3 DNA follows: TGCGCCAGCAGCTTGGGTCCGGGGGCAGGAGGCAATCAGCCCCAGCATTTT. V gene TRBV5-1 combines with J gene TRBJ1-5; perhaps TRBD1 as D (6 bases). V lost 0 bases and J lost 2, with 15 bases in between. CDR1 and CDR2 (germline): SGHRS, YFSETQ. This CDR3 has 17 amino acids.

This clonotype was counted between two and nine times. The V call is TRBV6-6, the J call TRBJ1-5; no clear D. Per germline, CDR1 MNHNY and CDR2 SVGAGI (reference sequence). The CDR3 sequence is 15 residues long. The V and J ends lost 5 bases and 2 bases respectively, with 13 bases between them. CDR3 nucleotide sequence: TGTGCCAGCAGTCCCGAAGGGTGGGGCAATCAGCCCCAGCATTTT. Amino acids: CASSPEGWGNQPQHF.

The chain uses TRBV9 and TRBJ2-7; TRBD1 matches at 8 bases. CDR1 and CDR2 from the germline V gene are SGDLS and YYNGEE. The CDR3 sequence is 15 residues long. J was trimmed by 0 bases and V by 0 bases; bases with no gene match: 2. Written as DNA, the CDR3 is TGTGCCAGCAGCGTAGGGACAGGGAGCTCCTACGAGCAGTACTTC. Its translation is CASSVGTGSSYEQYF.

V and J are TRBV2 and TRBJ2-1, with 10 bases matching TRBD1. This CDR3 is 11 amino acids long. With V trimmed by 6 bases and J by 15 bases, 5 bases remained unmatched. Germline CDR1 and CDR2: SNHLY and FYNNEI. The chain's CDR3 is CASRPGQGPFF. The CDR3 nucleotides read TGTGCCAGCAGACCGGGACAGGGGCCGTTCTTC.

This sequence joins TRBV7-8 and TRBJ2-6; 7 bases are shared with TRBD1. This CDR3 spans 21 amino acids. The V gene's germline CDR1 is SGHVS and CDR2 FQNEAQ. Trimming took 0 bases from V and 0 from J; bases not matched to a gene: 14. The chain's CDR3 is CASSLALLLGQLSSGANVLTF. In nucleotides, the CDR3 is TGTGCCAGCAGCTTAGCCCTCCTCCTGGGACAGCTTTCCTCTGGGGCCAACGTCCTGACTTTC. Full variable domain (outside the CDR3, taken from reference TRBV7-8 and TRBJ2-6): GAGVSQSPRYKVAKRGQDVALRCDPISGHVSLFWYQQALGQGPEFLTYFQNEAQLDKSGLPSDRFFAERPEGSVSTLKIQRTQQEDSAVYLCASSLALLLGQLSSGANVLTFGAGSRLTVL.

This clonotype was seen repeatedly, ten times or more. The genes are TRBV24-1 and TRBJ2-3; 11 nucleotides agree with TRBD1. CDR1 and CDR2 (germline): KGHDR, SFDVKD. The V and J ends lost 3 bases and 0 bases, in that order; junction bases with no gene match: 4. The CDR3 consists of 17 residues. The CDR3 sequence: CATSDLGQGASTDTQYF. The CDR3 DNA reads TGTGCCACCAGTGATCTCGGACAGGGGGCCAGCACAGATACGCAGTATTTT.

This clonotype was found a few times. This chain links TRBV15 with TRBJ1-5; unclear D gene. Trimming cost V 3 bases and J 7 bases, with 13 bases left between them. Looked up from germline, CDR1 is LNHNV and CDR2 is YYDKDF (reference sequence). The CDR3 has 14 amino acids. CDR3 DNA: TGTGCCACCAGCAGGGATTCGGCAAACCAGCCCCAGCATTTT. Amino acids: CATSRDSANQPQHF.

The sample holds a few counts of this clonotype. The chain recombines TRBV2 with TRBJ2-1; D call uncertain. The length of the CDR3 is 11 residues. From germline, CDR1 is SNHLY and CDR2 FYNNEI. The ends were cut back, 7 bases at V and 3 bases at J, with 4 bases in the middle. The CDR3: CASTNYNEQFF. The CDR3 DNA is TGTGCCAGCACCAACTACAATGAGCAGTTCTTC.

The chain links TRBV5-1 to TRBJ2-2; D is ambiguous. Germline V gene lookup returns CDR1 SGHRS and CDR2 YFSETQ. This CDR3 region has 17 residues. V was trimmed by 4 bases and J by 0 bases, leaving 16 bases between them. As DNA, the CDR3 is TGCGCCAGCAGCCCGACCGGGCTAACGTCGAACACCGGGGAGCTGTTTTTT. Translation: CASSPTGLTSNTGELFF.

The rearrangement links TRBV4-1 to TRBJ2-7, with 9 nucleotides matching TRBD1. Germline loops: CDR1 MGHRA, CDR2 YSYEKL. V dropped 4 bases and J dropped 5; count of bases not matched to a gene: 6. This CDR3 is 14 amino acids long. The CDR3 bases are TGCGCCAGCAGCCCTGGGACAGGGAGGAACGAGCAGTACTTC. The encoded protein is CASSPGTGRNEQYF.

The chain combines TRBV7-3 with TRBJ1-1; no clear D gene. Per germline, CDR1 SGHTA and CDR2 FQGTGA. This CDR3 is 13 amino acids long. V was clipped by 1 base and J by 0 bases, with 3 bases between them. CDR3 sequence: CASSLMMNTEAFF. Written as DNA, the CDR3 is TGTGCCAGCAGCTTAATGATGAACACTGAAGCTTTCTTT.

Regarding this clonotype: The junction departs from the called germline gene at one end, perhaps through a read error. The chain joins TRBV28 to TRBJ1-2; TRBD1 is a possible D gene (6 bases). The germline gives CDR1 MDHEN, CDR2 SYDVKM. The CDR3 has 15 amino acids. For the CDR3, the DNA is TGTGCCAGCAGTTCGGATATACAGGGCGGCTATGGCTACAACTTC. Protein sequence: CASSSDIQGGYGYNF.

This clonotype was observed a few times. J is TRBJ1-1 and V is TRBV5-1, with D possibly TRBD1 on 6 matching bases. Trimming removed 0 bases from V and 5 bases from J, with 14 bases in between. The CDR3 contains 15 residues. The germline V gene encodes CDR1 SGHRS and CDR2 YFSETQ. This CDR3 reads CASSLVMLQGTEAFF. As DNA, the CDR3 is TGCGCCAGCAGCTTGGTGATGTTGCAGGGGACTGAAGCTTTCTTT.

The rearrangement links TRBV5-1 to TRBJ2-7; tentatively, D is TRBD1 (5 bases). Trimming left V 4 bases short and J 5 bases short, with 10 bases between. CDR3 length: 12 amino acids. CDR1 and CDR2 (germline): SGHRS, YFSETQ. CDR3 coding DNA: TGCGCCAGCAGCAACTTAGGGGACGAGCAGTACTTC. Translating gives CASSNLGDEQYF.

This rearrangement joins TRBV27 to TRBJ1-1, with D maybe TRBD1 (5 bases). Deletions cut 2 bases from V and 0 bases from J, with 7 bases between. CDR3 length equals 14 residues. From germline, CDR1 is MNHEY and CDR2 SMNVEV (reference sequence). The CDR3 nucleotides are TGTGCCAGCAGTTTAAGCAGGGTGAACACTGAAGCTTTCTTT. Amino acids: CASSLSRVNTEAFF.

The CDR3 loop reads CSASSGVGGELFF. The CDR3 coding sequence is TGCAGTGCTAGTAGCGGGGTCGGCGGGGAGCTGTTTTTT. The gene calls are TRBV20-1 and TRBJ2-2, with 8 bases identical to TRBD2. CDR1 and CDR2 from the germline V gene are DFQATT and SNEGSKA (reference sequence). There are 13 residues in the CDR3. V was pared by 3 bases and J by 7 bases, with 4 bases of the junction left unmatched.

The CDR3 spells CAWSVGGPQHF. DNA for the CDR3: TGTGCCTGGAGTGTTGGGGGCCCCCAGCATTTT. The V call is TRBV30, the J call TRBJ1-5; maybe TRBD1 (6 bases). V lost 0 bases and J 10 bases, leaving 7 bases between the germline ends. CDR1 and CDR2 (germline): GTSNPN, SVGIG (reference sequence). This CDR3 has 11 residues.

The chain has TRBV6-2 or TRBV6-3 and TRBJ2-2; D possibly corresponds to TRBD1 (5 bases). V lost 8 bases and J lost 4, with 14 bases in between. CDR3 length: 14 amino acids. Germline-derived CDR1 and CDR2 are MNHEY and SVGEGT. The CDR3 nucleotides read TGTGCCAGCGTTACAGGCCTCGCCACCGGGGAGCTGTTTTTT. The encoded protein is CASVTGLATGELFF.

V is TRBV7-2 and J is TRBJ2-5, with D possibly TRBD2 on 6 matching bases. There are 13 residues in the CDR3. Germline V gives CDR1 SGHTA, CDR2 FQGNSA. Trimming removed 5 bases from V and 1 base from J, with 8 bases in between. This CDR3 reads CASSRDSQETQYF. The CDR3 coding sequence is TGTGCCAGCAGCCGGGACTCCCAAGAGACCCAGTACTTC.

This clonotype has more than one count but fewer than ten. The J gene is TRBJ1-2, the V gene TRBV7-9, with TRBD1 identical over 10 bases. Germline V CDR1 and CDR2: SEHNR, FQNEAQ (reference sequence). J lost 5 bases, V lost 3 bases, and 3 bases had no gene match. There are 14 residues in the CDR3. The CDR3 is CASSLTGGEYGYTF. CDR3 coding DNA: TGTGCCAGCAGCTTGACAGGGGGCGAGTATGGCTACACCTTC. Complete variable domain (other parts from reference TRBV7-9 and TRBJ1-2): DTGVSQNPRHKITKRGQNVTFRCDPISEHNRLYWYRQTLGQGPEFLTYFQNEAQLEKSRLLSDRFSAERPKGSFSTLEIQRTEQGDSAMYLCASSLTGGEYGYTFGSGTRLTVV.

This clonotype was recorded a few times. The chain is built from TRBV5-4 and TRBJ1-2, with D possibly matching TRBD1 (6 bases). V dropped 4 bases and J dropped 6 bases, with 22 bases sitting between them. CDR1 and CDR2 (germline): SGHNT, YYREEE (reference sequence). The CDR3 is 16 residues long. The CDR3 nucleotides read TGTGCCAGCAGCCAGGGGTCGGGGAATTTAAGAGATGGCTACACCTTC. Its translation: CASSQGSGNLRDGYTF.

This chain connects TRBV27 to TRBJ2-3; 10 bases are shared with TRBD2. CDR1 is MNHEY and CDR2 is SMNVEV in the germline V gene (reference sequence). The CDR3 length is 15 residues. V shed 6 bases and J 2 bases; nucleotides not matched to a gene: 5. The CDR3 reads CASSPSGGTTDTQYF. In nucleotides, the CDR3 is TGTGCCAGCAGCCCTAGCGGGGGAACCACAGATACGCAGTATTTT.